Sequencing of this T cell receptor beta chain was carried out in a study of blood T cell repertoires in COVID-19. Study as a whole: The United States, Italy and Spain were the sources of the acute and convalescent COVID-19 samples. PBMCs, B-cell-depleted T cells, or T cells provided the cDNA or gDNA that made up the material.

Assay: immunoSEQ multiplex PCR; the TCRdb copy retains only in-frame clones and omits some. Among tens of thousands of clones, 76% were seen once, and the ten largest hold under 15%. Seattle-derived patients entered the study during active infection and were followed longitudinally. With 4 bases clipped from V and 4 bases from J, the junction kept 7 bases outside the gene matches. Germline V gives CDR1 SGHNT, CDR2 YYREEE (reference sequence). CDR3 length: 14 residues. The sample comprised peripheral blood. V is TRBV5-4 and J is TRBJ1-1, with 7 bases fitting TRBD1. The sequence was obtained from a man aged 55-75 years with COVID-19, enrolled during active disease. The CDR3 DNA follows: TGTGCCAGCAGCCACCAGTCAGGGGGCACTGAAGCTTTCTTT. It codes for CASSHQSGGTEAFF.